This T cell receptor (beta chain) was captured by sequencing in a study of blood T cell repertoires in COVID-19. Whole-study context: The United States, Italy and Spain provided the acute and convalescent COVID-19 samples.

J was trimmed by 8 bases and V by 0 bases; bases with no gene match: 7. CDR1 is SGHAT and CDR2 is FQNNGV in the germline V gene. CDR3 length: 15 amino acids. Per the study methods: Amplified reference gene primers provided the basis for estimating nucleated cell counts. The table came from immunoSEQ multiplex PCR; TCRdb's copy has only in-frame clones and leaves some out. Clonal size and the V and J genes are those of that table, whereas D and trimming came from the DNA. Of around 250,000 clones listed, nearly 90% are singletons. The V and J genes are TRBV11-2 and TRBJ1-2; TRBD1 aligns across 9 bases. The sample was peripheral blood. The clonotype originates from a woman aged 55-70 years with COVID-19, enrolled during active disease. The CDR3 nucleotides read TGTGCCAGCAGCTTAGAGTTACAGGGGGCGCGAGGCTACACCTTC. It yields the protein CASSLELQGARGYTF.